This T cell receptor (beta chain) was recorded in a study of blood T cell repertoires in COVID-19 (TCRdb year 2020). For the wider study: Samples covering the acute and convalescent phases of COVID-19 were provided by collaborators in the United States, Italy and Spain. The prospective study material was composed of cDNA or gDNA derived from T cells, B-cell-depleted T cells, or PBMCs. Deeply sampled blood TCRbeta repertoires from subjects exposed to, actively infected with, or recovered from COVID-19 were included in the dataset. The repertoires were released in a freely available public database intended as a resource for research on the immune response to SARS-CoV-2. The samples were drawn from the first 160 participants of the ongoing ImmuneRACE study and from 1,200 or so subjects provided by 6 global collaborators. The sample metadata nearly always contained a de-identified subject ID, COVID-19 status, age in years and sex. Where HLA class I and class II types were available, the types were taken from metadata supplied by the sample provider, not from assay-based typing. Points the paper makes about the study in general: The quantity of clinical and demographic metadata differed by source and by participant and was supplied without curation.

The germline V gene encodes CDR1 MNHNY and CDR2 SVGAGI (reference sequence). V is cut back by 6 bases and J by 2 bases, with 10 bases in the junction unmatched. The CDR3 spans 16 residues, from the cysteine through the phenylalanine. CDR3 DNA only is kept here, 48 bases in frame from base 1. Whole blood was collected in K2EDTA tubes by collaborating institutions according to the institutions' own protocols. Collaborator samples were shipped for TCRbeta analysis as frozen whole blood, isolated PBMCs, or DNA extracted from either sample type. TCRbeta CDR3 regions were amplified from genomic DNA by means of the immunoSEQ Assay, a bias-controlled multiplex PCR. Under the source paper's analysis protocol: The number of nucleated cells in each sample was estimated by amplification of reference gene primers within the assay. To quantify the absolute abundance of each unique TCRbeta CDR3 rearrangement, sequence reads were collapsed and filtered. For each sample, productive Simpson clonality was calculated as the square root of Simpson's diversity index over productive rearrangements. This is the immuneACCESS table as TCRdb keeps it, with only in-frame sequences that have V and J called. A part of the clones is gone; compared with another copy, unresolved V genes explain less than half, and the rest is unexplained. The D gene and trimming were derived from the DNA, and the V and J assignments and clone size from that table. The sample yields about 250,000 clones; about 80% were counted once. Approximately 4.4% of the sample rests with the top ten.

With regard to this clone: Its antigen remains unidentified. There are no base qualities to consult, and no much larger clone falls within one base.

The receptor was isolated from a man aged 50-59 years with active or convalescent COVID-19. The specimen was peripheral blood. This chain is built from TRBV6-6 and TRBJ1-2; TRBD1 aligns with 9 central bases. The DNA reads TGTGCCAGCAGGTCGGCCCCGGGACAGGGCAACTATGGCTACACCTTC. Translated, it reads CASRSAPGQGNYGYTF.